These T cell receptor beta chains were read from a single sample in a study of T cell responses to AZD1222 COVID-19 vaccine. The method was immunoSEQ multiplex PCR; TCRdb's version includes in-frame clones alone and lacks a portion of them. The repertoire holds fewer than 130,000 clones, with roughly nine tenths as singletons. Here the sequenced sample was peripheral blood, taken on day 0 of AZD1222 vaccination. The receptors derive from an adult in good health. The CDR3 runs from the conserved cysteine through the conserved F or W. D genes are given only for firm matches. Size values are once, few and many counts, or a class for expanded clones, and some rows have none.

-,-,TRBJ2-1,TRBV9,TGTGCCAGCAGTGGACAGTCCTCCTACAATGAGCAGTTCTTC,CASSGQSSYNEQFF
TRBD1,-,TRBJ2-4,TRBV19,TGTGCCAGTAGTACGCGACAGGGGGCATCCAAAAACATTCAGTACTTC,CASSTRQGASKNIQYF
TRBD2,once,TRBJ2-5,TRBV4-2,TGTGCCAGCAGCCCCGGACTAGCGGGAGGACGGGAGACCCAGTACTTC,CASSPGLAGGRETQYF
TRBD1,-,TRBJ2-1,TRBV14,TGTGCCAGCAGCCCAGGACAGGGATCCTACAATGAGCAGTTCTTC,CASSPGQGSYNEQFF
TRBD1,-,TRBJ1-1,TRBV6-5,TGTGCCAGCAGCTTCGGACAGGGCACTGAAGCTTTCTTT,CASSFGQGTEAFF
-,-,TRBJ1-4,TRBV7-8,TGTGCCAGCAGCCGCAGAGCAACTAATGAAAAACTGTTTTTT,CASSRRATNEKLFF
TRBD1,-,TRBJ2-7,TRBV6-6,TGTGCCAGCAGTCCGGGACAGAGAGCCTACGAGCAGTACTTC,CASSPGQRAYEQYF
TRBD1,-,TRBJ1-2,TRBV3-1/TRBV3-2,TGTGCCAGCAGCCAAGCAGGGGGCGGCAGCGGCTATGGCTACACCTTC,CASSQAGGGSGYGYTF
-,-,TRBJ2-1,TRBV5-6,TGTGCCAGCAGATTGCTGGGGGAGGCATCGTACAATGAGCAGTTCTTC,CASRLLGEASYNEQFF
TRBD2,-,TRBJ2-1,TRBV3-1/TRBV3-2,TGTGCCAGCAGCCCCCGTATCAGCGGGAGTAGGAGGAATGAGCAGTTCTTC,CASSPRISGSRRNEQFF
-,-,TRBJ1-6,TRBV5-1,TGCGCCAGCAGCGATGACCGGCGGGGTTCACCCCTCCACTTT,CASSDDRRGSPLHF